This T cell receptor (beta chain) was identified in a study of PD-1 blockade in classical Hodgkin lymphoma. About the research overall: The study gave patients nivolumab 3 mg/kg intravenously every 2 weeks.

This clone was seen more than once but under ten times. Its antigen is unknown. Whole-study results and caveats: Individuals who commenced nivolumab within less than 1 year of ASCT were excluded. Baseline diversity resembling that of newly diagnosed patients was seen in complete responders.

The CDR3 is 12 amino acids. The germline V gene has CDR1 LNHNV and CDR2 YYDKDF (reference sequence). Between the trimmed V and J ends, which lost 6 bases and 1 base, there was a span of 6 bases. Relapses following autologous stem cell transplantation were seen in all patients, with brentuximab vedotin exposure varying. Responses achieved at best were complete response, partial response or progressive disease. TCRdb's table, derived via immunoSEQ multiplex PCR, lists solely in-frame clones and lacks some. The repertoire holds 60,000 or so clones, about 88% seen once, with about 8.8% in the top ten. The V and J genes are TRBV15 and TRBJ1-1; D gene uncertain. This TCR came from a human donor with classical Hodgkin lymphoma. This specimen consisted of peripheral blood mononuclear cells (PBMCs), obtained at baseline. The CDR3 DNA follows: TGTGCCACCAGTCGTGAGAACACTGAAGCTTTCTTT. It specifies CATSRENTEAFF.